Listed here are 19 T cell receptor beta chains from one sample, sequenced in a study of blood T cell repertoires in COVID-19. Libraries were prepared by immunoSEQ multiplex PCR; TCRdb keeps only in-frame clonotypes and omits some of them. The table has roughly 300,000 clones, approximately 90% seen once. The specimen was PBMCs or T cells enriched from blood (not recorded which). All receptors come from a woman aged 18-29 years who had recovered from COVID-19.

This chain joins TRBV5-1 and TRBJ1-2; no reliable D call. Germline CDR1 is SGHRS and CDR2 is YFSETQ. The V and J ends lost 2 bases and 1 base respectively, with 12 bases between them. The CDR3 has 15 residues. For the CDR3, the DNA is TGCGCCAGCAGCTTCCTAAGTCAGGATAACTATGGCTACACCTTC. This encodes CASSFLSQDNYGYTF.

This rearrangement joins TRBV6-1 to TRBJ1-4; possibly TRBD1 for D (5 bases). The V end was cut by 4 bases, the J end by 7 bases, with 19 bases between. The CDR3 is 16 residues long. Germline assignment: CDR1 MNHNS and CDR2 SASEGT. The CDR3 sequence: CASSATISGGGEKLFF. In nucleotides, the CDR3 is TGTGCCAGCAGTGCAACCATCTCCGGCGGGGGTGAAAAACTGTTTTTT.

The gene calls are TRBV9 and TRBJ2-7; 8 nucleotides match TRBD1. Germline V gene sequence: CDR1 SGDLS, CDR2 YYNGEE. The CDR3 has 17 amino acids. With V trimmed by 0 bases and J by 2 bases, 10 bases remained unmatched. This chain's CDR3 is CASSVGLDRGPPYEQYF. The CDR3 DNA sequence: TGTGCCAGCAGCGTAGGTTTAGACAGGGGCCCCCCCTACGAGCAGTACTTC.

The chain joins TRBV15 to TRBJ2-7, with D possibly matching TRBD1 (6 bases). The V gene's germline CDR1 is LNHNV and CDR2 YYDKDF (reference sequence). This CDR3 region has 14 residues. The V end was cut by 6 bases, the J end by 3 bases, with 15 bases between. The CDR3 sequence is CATSRSRGNYEQYF. CDR3 bases: TGTGCCACCAGTAGGAGCAGGGGTAACTACGAGCAGTACTTC.

The chain joins TRBV5-1 to TRBJ1-1; 10 bases agree with TRBD1. The trim removed 3 bases at V and 7 bases at J, leaving 12 bases unmatched. Germline assignment: CDR1 SGHRS and CDR2 YFSETQ. The CDR3 is 16 residues long. Written as DNA, the CDR3 is TGCGCCAGCAGCTCCAAGACAGGGGGCGCGGTTGGTGAAGCTTTCTTT. This translates into CASSSKTGGAVGEAFF. Based on the CDR3 plus reference TRBV5-1 and TRBJ1-1, the full variable domain is KAGVTQTPRYLIKTRGQQVTLSCSPISGHRSVSWYQQTPGQGLQFLFEYFSETQRNKGNFPGRFSGRQFSNSRSEMNVSTLELGDSALYLCASSSKTGGAVGEAFFGQGTRLTVV.

The J gene is TRBJ2-3, the V gene TRBV4-1, with TRBD2 matching 9 bases. The ends lost 1 base at V and 1 base at J; junction bases unmatched: 3. The CDR3 contains 16 residues. Germline V gives CDR1 MGHRA, CDR2 YSYEKL. CDR3 DNA: TGCGCCAGCAGCCAAGGGACTAGCGAGGGCACAGATACGCAGTATTTT. It yields the protein CASSQGTSEGTDTQYF.

The rearrangement joins TRBV6-2 or TRBV6-3 to TRBJ2-3, with 7 bases aligning to TRBD1. Germline CDR1 and CDR2: MNHEY and SVGEGT. J lost 3 bases, V lost 5 bases, and 5 bases had no gene match. CDR3 length: 14 residues. Here the CDR3 reads CASSQGVRTDTQYF. The DNA of the CDR3 is TGTGCCAGCAGTCAGGGGGTTCGGACAGATACGCAGTATTTT.

The chain recombines TRBV30 with TRBJ1-4; D is possibly TRBD1 (6 bases). This CDR3 spans 13 amino acids. The V gene lost 0 bases and the J gene lost 8 bases, with 10 bases spanning the gap. Per the germline V gene, CDR1 is GTSNPN and CDR2 is SVGIG (reference sequence). The CDR3 DNA sequence: TGTGCCTGGAGTGTACAGGGTATGGAAAAACTGTTTTTT. It is translated as CAWSVQGMEKLFF. The entire variable domain, with the rest obtained from reference TRBV30 and TRBJ1-4, is as follows: SQTIHQWPATLVQPVGSPLSLECTVEGTSNPNLYWYRQAAGRGLQLLFYSVGIGQISSEVPQNLSASRPQDRQFILSSKKLLLSDSGFYLCAWSVQGMEKLFFGSGTQLSVL.

The chain carries TRBV4-1 and TRBJ2-1; the D gene is possibly TRBD2 (6 bases). V lost 4 bases and J 8 bases, leaving 15 bases between the germline ends. This CDR3 comprises 14 residues. Germline V CDR1 and CDR2: MGHRA, YSYEKL. CDR3 region: CASSRISPGDEQFF. In nucleotides, the CDR3 is TGCGCCAGCAGCCGGATATCACCGGGGGATGAGCAGTTCTTC.

V usage is TRBV6-1 and J usage is TRBJ1-3; D is unclear. CDR3 length: 16 residues. In germline, CDR1 is MNHNS, CDR2 SASEGT. V lost 2 bases, J lost 5 bases, and 16 bases lay in between. The chain's CDR3 is CASSESYRGLRNTIYF. As DNA, the CDR3 is TGTGCCAGCAGTGAATCGTACCGGGGTCTGAGAAACACCATATATTTT.

The chain links TRBV18 to TRBJ2-3, with D tentatively TRBD2 (5 bases). The CDR3 consists of 14 residues. Between the trimmed V and J ends, which lost 5 bases and 3 bases, there was a span of 12 bases. The germline V gene has CDR1 KGHSH and CDR2 LQKENI. The CDR3 here is CASSAVSGTDTQYF. As DNA, the CDR3 is TGTGCCAGCTCAGCCGTTTCGGGGACAGATACGCAGTATTTT. Supplemented by reference TRBV18 and TRBJ2-3, the full variable domain reads NAGVMQNPRHLVRRRGQEARLRCSPMKGHSHVYWYRQLPEEGLKFMVYLQKENIIDESGMPKERFSAEFPKEGPSILRIQQVVRGDSAAYFCASSAVSGTDTQYFGPGTRLTVL.

The V gene is TRBV9, the J gene TRBJ1-2; 7 nucleotides line up with TRBD1. CDR3 length: 17 residues. Germline V CDR1 and CDR2: SGDLS, YYNGEE. V trimming: 0 bases; J trimming: 3 bases; junction bases outside the gene matches: 11. Here the CDR3 reads CASSVDWRRGMDYGYTF. The CDR3 coding sequence is TGTGCCAGCAGCGTAGATTGGCGCAGGGGGATGGACTATGGCTACACCTTC.

The rearrangement uses TRBV14 and TRBJ1-4; 9 bases align to TRBD1. Germline CDR1 and CDR2: SGHDN and FVKESK. With V trimmed by 1 base and J by 8 bases, 8 bases remained unmatched. There are 16 residues in the CDR3. The CDR3 DNA is TGTGCCAGCAGCCAAGGGGGACAGGGAATTTACGAAAAACTGTTTTTT. It is translated as CASSQGGQGIYEKLFF.

The genes are TRBV7-6 and TRBJ1-6, with TRBD1 matching over 10 bases. The germline gives CDR1 SGHVS, CDR2 FNYEAQ. The CDR3 consists of 16 residues. V lost 8 bases, J lost 10 bases, and 14 bases stayed unmatched. The CDR3: CASSRTRQGAWSPLHF. CDR3 nucleotides: TGTGCCAGCTCCCGAACAAGACAGGGGGCTTGGTCACCCCTCCACTTT.

The V and J genes are TRBV6-4 and TRBJ1-4; maybe TRBD1 (6 bases). From germline, CDR1 is MRHNA and CDR2 SNTAGT. Between the trimmed V and J ends, which lost 8 bases and 2 bases, there was a span of 18 bases. The CDR3 loop spans 16 amino acids. This CDR3 is CASLDSLRSTNEKLFF. CDR3 sequence (DNA): TGTGCCAGCCTGGACAGCCTCCGGTCTACTAATGAAAAACTGTTTTTT.

The count of this clone is one. The chain links TRBV28 to TRBJ1-2, with D possibly matching TRBD1 (5 bases). The V and J ends lost 2 bases and 2 bases respectively, with 12 bases between them. The CDR3 length is 15 residues. Germline lookup yields CDR1 MDHEN and CDR2 SYDVKM. CDR3 loop: CASSLLGRVNYGYTF. The CDR3 nucleotides are TGTGCCAGCAGTTTACTCGGCAGGGTCAACTATGGCTACACCTTC.

CDR3 DNA: TGCGCCAGCAGCTTAGGGACTGAGGGGAACGAGCAGTACTTC. It specifies CASSLGTEGNEQYF. The rearrangement links TRBV5-1 to TRBJ2-7; a weak D match, TRBD2 (6 bases). V was shortened by 2 bases and J by 5 bases, with 14 bases between the two germline ends. This CDR3 has 14 residues. Germline V gene lookup returns CDR1 SGHRS and CDR2 YFSETQ. Using reference TRBV5-1 and TRBJ2-7 for the parts outside the CDR3, the full variable domain is KAGVTQTPRYLIKTRGQQVTLSCSPISGHRSVSWYQQTPGQGLQFLFEYFSETQRNKGNFPGRFSGRQFSNSRSEMNVSTLELGDSALYLCASSLGTEGNEQYFGPGTRLTVT.

The chain has TRBV6-1 and TRBJ2-7; possibly TRBD1 for D (5 bases). Germline loops: CDR1 MNHNS, CDR2 SASEGT. This CDR3 has 14 residues. The V end lost 6 bases, the J end lost 2 bases, and 14 bases lay between the germline ends. The CDR3 sequence is CASRLTTDTYEQYF. As DNA, the CDR3 is TGTGCCAGCAGATTAACGACAGATACCTACGAGCAGTACTTC.

V is TRBV14 and J is TRBJ1-2, with D unclear. CDR3 length: 15 amino acids. CDR1 is SGHDN, CDR2 FVKESK, per germline. V was shortened by 1 base and J by 2 bases, with 11 bases between the two germline ends. CDR3 bases: TGTGCCAGCAGCCAAGGGGCAGGAGGCAACTATGGCTACACCTTC. The encoded protein is CASSQGAGGNYGYTF.